This T cell receptor beta chain comes out of a study of cytomegalovirus exposure and HLA in healthy donors. Overall study context: In an early release, HLA-typed donors contributed tens of millions of unique TCR sequences. In terms of ancestry, the Caucasian-associated cluster contained roughly 80% of the roughly 400 genotyped donors. Findings of the study overall: Apparent HLA restriction characterized most CMV-associated TCR beta chains in a later analysis.

As to this clone: Its antigen is still unknown. Within the sample, other DNA sequences also encode this same CDR3.

PCR primers comprised 60 Vbeta and 13 Jbeta primers. Clones were read by immunoSEQ multiplex PCR, and TCRdb kept only the in-frame ones, dropping some. The profile shows about 170,000 clones, approximately 88% of them singletons. V was pared by 4 bases and J by 1 base, with 8 bases between. Germline V gene data show CDR1 as MDHEN and CDR2 as SYDVKM. CDR3 length equals 13 residues. Source material: PBMCs. The TCR originated in a boy younger than 10 in good health and CMV-seronegative. The chain carries TRBV28 and TRBJ2-7; D is perhaps TRBD1 (6 bases). The CDR3 DNA is TGTGCCAGCAGTTCGACAGGTTCCTACGAGCAGTACTTC. Its protein product is CASSSTGSYEQYF.